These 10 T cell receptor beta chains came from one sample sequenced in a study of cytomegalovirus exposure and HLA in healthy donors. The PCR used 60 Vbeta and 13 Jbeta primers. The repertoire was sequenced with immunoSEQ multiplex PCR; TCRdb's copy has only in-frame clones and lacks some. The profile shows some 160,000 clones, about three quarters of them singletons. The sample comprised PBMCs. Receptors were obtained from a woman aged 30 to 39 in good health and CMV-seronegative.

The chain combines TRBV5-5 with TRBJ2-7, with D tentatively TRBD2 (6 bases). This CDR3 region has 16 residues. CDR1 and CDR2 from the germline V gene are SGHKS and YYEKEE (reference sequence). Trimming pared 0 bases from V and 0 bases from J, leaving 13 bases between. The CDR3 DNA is TGTGCCAGCAGCTTGGGGGCGGGAATAAGCTCCTACGAGCAGTACTTC. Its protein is CASSLGAGISSYEQYF.

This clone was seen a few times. The CDR3 here is CASSPGDRGEETQYF. The CDR3 DNA is TGTGCCAGCTCACCAGGGGACAGGGGGGAAGAGACCCAGTACTTC. The chain recombines TRBV18 with TRBJ2-5, with TRBD1 identical over 11 bases. V lost 2 bases, J lost 3 bases, and 2 bases stayed unmatched. The length of the CDR3 is 15 residues. Germline CDR1 reads KGHSH; CDR2 reads LQKENI.

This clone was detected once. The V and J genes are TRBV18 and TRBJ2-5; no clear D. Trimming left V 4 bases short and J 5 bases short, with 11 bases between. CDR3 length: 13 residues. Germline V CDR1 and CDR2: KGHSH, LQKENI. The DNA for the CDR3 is TGTGCCAGCTCACTGGGCCTATTGGAGACCCAGTACTTC. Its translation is CASSLGLLETQYF.

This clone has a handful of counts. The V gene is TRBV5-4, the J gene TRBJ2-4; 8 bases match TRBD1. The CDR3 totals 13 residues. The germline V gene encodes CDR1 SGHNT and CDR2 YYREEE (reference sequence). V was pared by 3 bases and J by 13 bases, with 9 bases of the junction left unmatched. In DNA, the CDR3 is TGTGCCAGCAGCTCGGCCTCGGGACAGGAACAGTACTTC. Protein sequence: CASSSASGQEQYF.

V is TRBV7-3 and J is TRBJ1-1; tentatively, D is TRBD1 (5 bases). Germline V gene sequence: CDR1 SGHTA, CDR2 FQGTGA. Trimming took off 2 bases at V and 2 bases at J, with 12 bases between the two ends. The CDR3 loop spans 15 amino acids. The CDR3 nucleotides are TGTGCCAGCAGCTTATCCCCAGGGTATAACACTGAAGCTTTCTTT. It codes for CASSLSPGYNTEAFF.

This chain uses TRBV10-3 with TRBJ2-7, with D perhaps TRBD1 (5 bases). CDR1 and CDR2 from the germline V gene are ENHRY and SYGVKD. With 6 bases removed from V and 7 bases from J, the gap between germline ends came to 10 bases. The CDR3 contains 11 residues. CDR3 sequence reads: CAISQGLEQYF. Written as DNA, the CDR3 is TGTGCCATCAGCCAGGGATTGGAGCAGTACTTC.

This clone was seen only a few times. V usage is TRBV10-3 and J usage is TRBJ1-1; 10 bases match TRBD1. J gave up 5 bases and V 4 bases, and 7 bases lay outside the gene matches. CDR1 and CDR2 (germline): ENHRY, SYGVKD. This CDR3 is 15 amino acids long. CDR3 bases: TGTGCCATCAGTGCTCGACAGGGGGCTAATACTGAAGCTTTCTTT. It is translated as CAISARQGANTEAFF.

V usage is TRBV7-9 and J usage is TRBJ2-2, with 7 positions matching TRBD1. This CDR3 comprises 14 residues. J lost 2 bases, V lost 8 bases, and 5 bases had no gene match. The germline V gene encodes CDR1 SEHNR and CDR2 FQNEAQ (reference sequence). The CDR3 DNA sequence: TGTGCCAGCGGACAGGATTCTAACACCGGGGAGCTGTTTTTT. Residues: CASGQDSNTGELFF.

CDR3 in DNA: TGTGCCAGCAGTGAAACTAGCGCCTTCACCGGGGAGCTGTTTTTT. Amino acid sequence: CASSETSAFTGELFF. The chain couples TRBV2 to TRBJ2-2; 7 nucleotides agree with TRBD2. Germline V CDR1 and CDR2: SNHLY, FYNNEI. V was pared by 2 bases and J by 4 bases, with 4 bases of the junction left unmatched. The CDR3 runs to 15 residues.

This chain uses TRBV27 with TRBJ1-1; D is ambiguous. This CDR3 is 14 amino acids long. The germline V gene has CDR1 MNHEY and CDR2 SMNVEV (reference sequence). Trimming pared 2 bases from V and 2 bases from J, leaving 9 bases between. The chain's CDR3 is CASSLTGTNTEAFF. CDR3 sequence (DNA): TGTGCCAGCAGTTTAACCGGTACTAACACTGAAGCTTTCTTT.